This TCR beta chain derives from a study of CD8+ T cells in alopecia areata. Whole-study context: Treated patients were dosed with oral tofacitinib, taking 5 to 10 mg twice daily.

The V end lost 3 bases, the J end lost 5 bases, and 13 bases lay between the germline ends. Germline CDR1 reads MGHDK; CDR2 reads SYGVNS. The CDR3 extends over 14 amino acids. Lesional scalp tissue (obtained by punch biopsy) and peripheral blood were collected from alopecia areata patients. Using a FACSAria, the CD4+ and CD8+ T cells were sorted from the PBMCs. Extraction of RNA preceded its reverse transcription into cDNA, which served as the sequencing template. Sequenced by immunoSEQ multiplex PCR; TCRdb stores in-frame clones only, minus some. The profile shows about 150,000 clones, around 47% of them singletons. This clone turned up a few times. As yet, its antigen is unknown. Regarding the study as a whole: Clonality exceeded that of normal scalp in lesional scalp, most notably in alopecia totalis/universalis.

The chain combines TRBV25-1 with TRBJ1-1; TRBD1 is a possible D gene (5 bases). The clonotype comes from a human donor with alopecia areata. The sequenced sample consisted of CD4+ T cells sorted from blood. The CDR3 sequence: CASSDIGGGTEAFF. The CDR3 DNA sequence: TGTGCCAGCAGTGATATTGGCGGGGGGACTGAAGCTTTCTTT.